The T cell receptor (beta chain) described here comes from a study of CD8 T cells in ankylosing spondylitis. General study results and limits: Significant enrichment of disease-linked clones was reportedly seen in matched ankylosing spondylitis synovial fluid.

This clonotype was detected only a few times. Its antigen is as yet unknown. Making the TCR beta libraries involved quantitative 5'-RACE with molecular barcodes. TCRdb processed the 5' RACE reads anew with MiXCR; each CDR3 protein has one entry. The sample has approximately 290,000 distinct CDR3 sequences, roughly 20% seen once. Sample: blood, either unsorted or a sorted T cell fraction (not recorded which). The sequence came from a female donor with ankylosing spondylitis or in good health (not recorded which).

The DNA for the CDR3 is TGTGCCAGCAGTTCTGGGACTAGCGGGAGTCATGAGCAGTTCTTC. Protein product: CASSSGTSGSHEQFF. The rearrangement joins TRBV12-3 or TRBV12-4 to TRBJ2-1; 14 nucleotides align to TRBD2. The V segment lost 4 bases and the J segment 8 bases; nucleotides outside the gene matches: 4. This CDR3 is 15 amino acids long.